Presented here are 29 T cell receptor beta chains from one specimen sequenced in a study of T-cell reconstitution after alpha-beta-depleted transplantation in children. Using unique molecular identifiers, the investigators prepared the TCRbeta library. MiXCR, applied by TCRdb to the PCR reads, yields one record per CDR3 protein. The table records around 680,000 distinct CDR3 sequences, about 15% of them present only once. The sample in question was PBMCs from the stem cell graft donor, obtained from the stem cell graft. These receptors were obtained from a human donor who donated a stem cell graft to a child with acute myeloid leukemia.

This clonotype was recorded a few times. The chain couples TRBV27 to TRBJ2-5; either TRBD1 or TRBD2 may supply D (5 bases each). Trimming took 1 base from V and 0 from J, leaving 6 bases between them. The CDR3 is 14 residues long. The germline V gene has CDR1 MNHEY and CDR2 SMNVEV (reference sequence). The CDR3 here is CASSLWGNQETQYF. CDR3 coding DNA: TGTGCCAGCAGTTTATGGGGGAACCAAGAGACCCAGTACTTC.

The chain couples TRBV20-1 to TRBJ2-1; a weak D match, TRBD2 (6 bases). CDR3 length: 13 residues. Trimming took 3 bases from V and 5 from J, leaving 11 bases between them. Germline lookup yields CDR1 DFQATT and CDR2 SNEGSKA (reference sequence). CDR3 loop: CSASGGRDNEQFF. The CDR3, as DNA: TGCAGTGCTAGCGGGGGAAGAGACAATGAGCAGTTCTTC.

The chain has TRBV10-1 and TRBJ2-2, with unresolved D. CDR3 size: 13 residues. Trimming shortened V by 8 bases and J by 2 bases, and 9 bases separated the two germline ends. Germline lookup yields CDR1 WNHNN and CDR2 SYGVQD (reference sequence). This chain's CDR3 is CASSITNTGELFF. CDR3 DNA: TGCGCCAGCTCCATCACCAACACCGGGGAGCTGTTTTTT.

At least ten counts were recorded for this clonotype. The chain carries TRBV20-1 and TRBJ2-7; 8 bases line up with TRBD1. Per the germline V gene, CDR1 is DFQATT and CDR2 is SNEGSKA (reference sequence). V trimming: 6 bases; J trimming: 8 bases; junction bases outside the gene matches: 9. There are 12 residues in the CDR3. The CDR3 is CSARSGGRQQYV. The CDR3 DNA reads TGCAGTGCCCGCTCAGGGGGCCGCCAGCAGTACGTC.

This clonotype has ten or more counts. The J gene is TRBJ2-1, the V gene TRBV6-1; weak D call: TRBD1 (6 bases). The CDR3 is 15 amino acids. Germline V gene sequence: CDR1 MNHNS, CDR2 SASEGT. V gave up 8 bases and J gave up 5 bases, with 19 bases separating them. CDR3 sequence: CASSITGQFHNEQFF. The CDR3 bases are TGTGCCAGCTCCATCACGGGACAATTTCACAATGAGCAGTTCTTC.

This chain connects TRBV12-3 or TRBV12-4 to TRBJ2-3; 7 bases are a match to TRBD1. This CDR3 has 16 residues. The trim removed 5 bases at V and 1 base at J, leaving 9 bases unmatched. The CDR3 sequence is CASSLSLTGGTDTQYF. The CDR3 coding sequence is TGTGCCAGCAGTCTAAGCCTTACAGGGGGCACAGATACGCAGTATTTT.

The sample holds many counts of this clonotype. The rearrangement joins TRBV7-2 to TRBJ2-2; possibly TRBD2 for D (6 bases). V lost 3 bases to trimming and J lost 0 bases, with 8 bases between them. Per germline, CDR1 SGHTA and CDR2 FQGNSA. CDR3 length equals 15 residues. CDR3 sequence: CASSFRGTNTGELFF. CDR3 DNA sequence: TGTGCCAGCAGCTTCCGGGGGACGAACACCGGGGAGCTGTTTTTT.

The CDR3 nucleotides read TGCAGTGTTAGTGTGGGGTTTAACAATGAGCAGTTCTTC. Its protein is CSVSVGFNNEQFF. The chain combines TRBV20-1 with TRBJ2-1; no definite D call. Trimming stripped 7 bases from V and 5 bases from J, with 15 bases between. CDR1 DFQATT and CDR2 SNEGSKA come from the germline V gene (reference sequence). The CDR3 length is 13 residues.

The table lists this clonotype with a few counts. This chain links TRBV7-2 with TRBJ1-1, with 7 bases lining up with TRBD1. CDR1 and CDR2 from the germline V gene are SGHTA and FQGNSA. The CDR3 is made up of 15 amino acids. The junction had 8 bases not matched to a gene; V was cut back by 2 bases and J by 5 bases. CDR3: CASSLRAGQITEAFF. In DNA, the CDR3 is TGTGCCAGCAGCTTAAGGGCGGGACAGATAACTGAAGCTTTCTTT.

The rearrangement links TRBV5-1 to TRBJ2-3; D is perhaps TRBD2 (7 bases). This CDR3 spans 16 amino acids. Germline assignment: CDR1 SGHRS and CDR2 YFSETQ. The V end was cut by 2 bases, the J end by 1 base, with 14 bases between. The chain's CDR3 is CASSFGGGDRTDTQYF. DNA for the CDR3: TGCGCCAGCAGCTTCGGCGGGGGCGACCGCACAGATACGCAGTATTTT. Based on the CDR3 plus reference TRBV5-1 and TRBJ2-3, the full variable domain is KAGVTQTPRYLIKTRGQQVTLSCSPISGHRSVSWYQQTPGQGLQFLFEYFSETQRNKGNFPGRFSGRQFSNSRSEMNVSTLELGDSALYLCASSFGGGDRTDTQYFGPGTRLTVL.

This clonotype came up many times. J is TRBJ2-1 and V is TRBV20-1; tentative D call: TRBD2 (5 bases). Germline-derived CDR1 and CDR2 are DFQATT and SNEGSKA (reference sequence). This CDR3 has 11 residues. Trimming removed 6 bases from V and 8 bases from J, with 11 bases in between. The CDR3 DNA follows: TGCAGTGCGGGTACTAGTTATGAGCAGTTCTTC. It is translated as CSAGTSYEQFF.

This clonotype occurred many times. V is TRBV20-1 and J is TRBJ2-7; D is possibly TRBD1 (6 bases). Germline CDR1 is DFQATT and CDR2 is SNEGSKA (reference sequence). The CDR3 extends over 12 amino acids. CDR3 bases: TGCAGCGGTTCCGGGACATTTTACGAGCAGTACTTC. Translated, it gives CSGSGTFYEQYF.

This clonotype was found many times. The chain employs TRBV15 and TRBJ1-5; maybe TRBD1 (5 bases). The CDR3 contains 15 residues. Germline V lookup: CDR1 LNHNV, CDR2 YYDKDF (reference sequence). Deletions cut 1 base from V and 4 bases from J, with 11 bases between. CDR3 nucleotide sequence: TGTGCCACCAGCAGAGCTAGACAGCCGAATCAGCCCCAGCATTTT. This codes for CATSRARQPNQPQHF.

This clonotype was found many times. J is TRBJ2-1 and V is TRBV6-6; unclear D gene. This CDR3 has 13 residues. Trimming shortened V by 0 bases and J by 8 bases, and 8 bases separated the two germline ends. Per the germline V gene, CDR1 is MNHNY and CDR2 is SVGAGI (reference sequence). The DNA of the CDR3 is TGTGCCAGCAGTTACTCTGGACGCCATGAGCAGTTCTTC. Its protein product is CASSYSGRHEQFF.

This clonotype was counted ten times or more. This chain links TRBV12-3 or TRBV12-4 with TRBJ1-5, with unresolved D. The V end lost 10 bases, the J end lost 0 bases, and 10 bases lay between the germline ends. CDR3 length equals 13 residues. This CDR3 reads CATRLYSNQPQHF. The CDR3 DNA follows: TGTGCCACCCGCCTTTATAGCAATCAGCCCCAGCATTTT.

This clonotype has only a few counts. The rearrangement joins TRBV6-1 to TRBJ1-1; possibly TRBD1 for D (6 bases). Germline CDR1 reads MNHNS; CDR2 reads SASEGT. Trimming removed 1 base from V and 1 base from J, with 10 bases in between. The CDR3 sequence is 15 residues long. The CDR3 is CASSEVRGGNTEAFF. The DNA of the CDR3 is TGTGCCAGCAGTGAAGTACGAGGGGGGAACACTGAAGCTTTCTTT.

The V and J genes are TRBV12-3 or TRBV12-4 and TRBJ2-2; possibly TRBD2 for D (5 bases). Trimming took off 6 bases at V and 6 bases at J, with 17 bases between the two ends. The CDR3 contains 15 residues. The CDR3 loop reads CASRTGISVPGELFF. The CDR3 DNA reads as TGTGCCAGCAGAACCGGGATATCCGTACCCGGGGAGCTGTTTTTT.

This clonotype was found a few times. V gene TRBV6-4 combines with J gene TRBJ2-2, with no clear D. This CDR3 comprises 14 residues. V dropped 4 bases and J dropped 1 base, with 7 bases sitting between them. CDR1 MRHNA and CDR2 SNTAGT come from the germline V gene. The CDR3 coding sequence is TGTGCCAGCAGTGTCGCTGAGAACACCGGGGAGCTGTTTTTT. Protein sequence: CASSVAENTGELFF.

This clonotype was detected only a few times. The chain uses TRBV6-5 and TRBJ2-2; 7 positions match TRBD1. V lost 0 bases to trimming and J lost 3 bases; unmatched junction nucleotides: 7. The germline gives CDR1 MNHEY, CDR2 SVGAGI. The CDR3 extends over 17 amino acids. Here the CDR3 reads CASSYSSEGTDTGELFF. In nucleotides, the CDR3 is TGTGCCAGCAGTTACTCGTCGGAAGGGACAGACACCGGGGAGCTGTTTTTT.

This clonotype was detected ten times or more. The genes are TRBV20-1 and TRBJ2-1; 9 bases agree with TRBD2. The V segment lost 4 bases and the J segment 6 bases; nucleotides outside the gene matches: 4. Looked up from germline, CDR1 is DFQATT and CDR2 is SNEGSKA (reference sequence). The CDR3 spans 13 residues. This chain's CDR3 is CSAKGLASNEQFF. CDR3 nucleotides: TGCAGTGCTAAGGGACTAGCCAGCAATGAGCAGTTCTTC.

The V call is TRBV6-2 or TRBV6-3, the J call TRBJ1-2; D remains ambiguous. Trimming stripped 6 bases from V and 4 bases from J, with 15 bases between. This CDR3 is built from 14 residues. From germline, CDR1 is MNHEY and CDR2 SVGEGT. CDR3 nucleotide sequence: TGTGCCAGCAGAAGAGTCCCTAAGTGCTATGGCTACACCTTC. This translates into CASRRVPKCYGYTF.

In regard to this clonotype: A read error may explain this, as a much larger clone is one base away. J is TRBJ2-7 and V is TRBV4-2; no firm D call. Germline assignment: CDR1 LGHNA and CDR2 YNFKEQ. The CDR3 extends over 13 amino acids. CDR3: CASSPSVSCEQYF. CDR3 DNA: TGTGCCAGCAGCCCCAGTGTCTCCTGCGAGCAGTACTTC.

The chain joins TRBV3-1 to TRBJ1-5; a weak D match, TRBD1 (5 bases). In germline, CDR1 is LGHDT, CDR2 YNNKEL (reference sequence). Between the trimmed V and J ends, which lost 3 bases and 5 bases, there was a span of 11 bases. CDR3 size: 14 residues. The CDR3 coding sequence is TGTGCCAGCAGCCATAACCCCAGGGATCAGCCCCAGCATTTT. Amino acid sequence: CASSHNPRDQPQHF.

The chain employs TRBV7-2 and TRBJ2-5; 11 nucleotides match TRBD1. V lost 7 bases to trimming and J lost 5 bases; unmatched junction nucleotides: 12. Germline CDR1 reads SGHTA; CDR2 reads FQGNSA. This CDR3 is 16 amino acids long. The DNA for the CDR3 is TGTGCCAGCATCCCCGGGACAGGGGGTTCATGGGAGACCCAGTACTTC. It codes for CASIPGTGGSWETQYF.

This clonotype was picked up a small number of times. This sequence joins TRBV20-1 and TRBJ2-7, with a weak D call TRBD1 (5 bases). Between the trimmed V and J ends, which lost 3 bases and 3 bases, there was a span of 12 bases. In germline, CDR1 is DFQATT, CDR2 SNEGSKA (reference sequence). The CDR3 extends over 13 amino acids. The CDR3 is CSASQTVNYEQYF. For the CDR3, the DNA is TGCAGTGCTAGCCAGACAGTGAACTACGAGCAGTACTTC.

This clonotype was observed a few times. This chain connects TRBV15 to TRBJ2-2, with TRBD1 as a possible D gene (5 bases). Germline V gives CDR1 LNHNV, CDR2 YYDKDF (reference sequence). The CDR3 spans 15 residues. Trimming shortened V by 0 bases and J by 2 bases, and 7 bases separated the two germline ends. The CDR3 region has the DNA TGTGCCACCAGCAGAGAGCGGACAAACACCGGGGAGCTGTTTTTT. Translated, it gives CATSRERTNTGELFF.

This clonotype occurred a few times. The chain couples TRBV20-1 to TRBJ2-1; tentative D call: TRBD2 (5 bases). The germline V gene has CDR1 DFQATT and CDR2 SNEGSKA (reference sequence). V was trimmed by 6 bases and J by 6 bases, leaving 21 bases between them. The CDR3 loop spans 15 amino acids. CDR3: CSANHGVIVGNEQFF. The CDR3 bases are TGCAGTGCCAATCACGGGGTAATAGTGGGCAATGAGCAGTTCTTC.

Worth noting for this clonotype: At one boundary the junction diverges from the germline segment, which might be a read error. The chain couples TRBV20-1 to TRBJ1-5; 7 nucleotides align to TRBD1. This CDR3 is built from 15 residues. Germline V gives CDR1 DFQATT, CDR2 SNEGSKA (reference sequence). The DNA for the CDR3 is TGCAGTGCTAGAGATCCGCGGGACAGCAAACAGCCCCAGCATTTT. It codes for CSARDPRDSKQPQHF.

This clonotype was found a few times. The chain recombines TRBV5-1 with TRBJ2-1, with 7 bases fitting TRBD1. Germline trimming cut 5 bases from V and 1 base from J; bases unmatched to any gene: 9. CDR3 size: 16 residues. Germline lookup yields CDR1 SGHRS and CDR2 YFSETQ. CDR3 sequence: CASRHGQEPSYNEQFF. CDR3 bases: TGCGCCAGCAGACATGGACAGGAACCTTCCTACAATGAGCAGTTCTTC.